The TCR beta chain described here comes from a study of T cell changes during pregnancy in multiple sclerosis. Method: immunoSEQ multiplex PCR; TCRdb's copy keeps in-frame clones and lacks some. Altogether approximately 44,000 clones are present, roughly 90% being singletons, with the ten largest covering roughly 7.2%. Here the sequenced sample was CD8+ T cells from peripheral blood mononuclear cells, taken in the third trimester of pregnancy. The source of this sequence is a female donor with multiple sclerosis, enrolled in a pregnancy study.

CDR3 sequence: CASSLGQGGWTQYF. CDR3 DNA: TGTGCCAGCAGCCTGGGACAGGGAGGGTGGACCCAGTACTTC. This chain connects TRBV7-3 to TRBJ2-5, with TRBD1 matching over 9 bases. This CDR3 region has 14 residues. V shed 5 bases, J shed 7 bases, and the junction held 8 bases outside the gene matches. Germline values: CDR1 SGHTA, CDR2 FQGTGA.